This T cell receptor (beta chain) was retrieved from a study of T cell responses to AZD1222 COVID-19 vaccine. The data were produced by immunoSEQ multiplex PCR, yet TCRdb's version contains in-frame clones alone and is incomplete. The sample has about 140,000 clones, 85% to 95% seen once; the top ten hold roughly 7%. Study-wide points: Regions 160-218 and 743-854 dominated among vaccine-associated CD4 TCRs spanning spike. Donors were mostly white British, more females; clonal diversity possibly underestimated. Baseline seropositivity occurred in only a handful of AZD1222 recipients.

With respect to this clone: Antigen specificity is unknown.

The sample in question was peripheral blood, obtained 28 days after the second AZD1222 dose. The TCR was taken from an adult who received the AZD1222 COVID-19 vaccine.

The CDR3: CASSLSTELNNQPQHF. For the CDR3, the DNA is TGTGCCAGCAGCCTGTCGACGGAGCTAAACAATCAGCCCCAGCATTTT. The V call is TRBV11-2, the J call TRBJ1-5, with no clear D. CDR3 length equals 16 residues. Germline CDR1 SGHAT, CDR2 FQNNGV. V was shortened by 5 bases and J by 3 bases, with 17 bases between the two germline ends.